This T cell receptor beta chain is from a study of vaccination and CD4 T cells after COVID-19. Study summary: The convalescents included six males and four females, and among them two were Hispanic while seven were Caucasian.

As to treatment: roughly ten-day PBMC culture with coronavirus spike peptide pools or control peptides (ViraFEST assay). TCR sequencing followed the expansion of antigen-specific T cells with peptide pools in ViraFEST. Patients returned positive PCR results between March and December 2020, earlier than US Alpha, Beta and Delta variants. Only one count was recorded for this clonotype. Its antigen is unknown. An Oncomine TCR Beta short-read assay was used to sequence the DNA from cultured CD4+ T cells. TCRdb processed the PCR reads anew with MiXCR; each CDR3 protein has one entry. The table lists some 15,000 distinct CDR3 sequences, roughly 73% of them singletons, with roughly a tenth in the top ten. Germline CDR1 reads DFQATT; CDR2 reads SNEGSKA (reference sequence). The V end lost 3 bases, the J end lost 8 bases, and 14 bases lay between the germline ends. The CDR3 is 13 residues long. Study observations and caveats: Convalescent patients gained a median 86.3% of their reactive clones only post-vaccination.

This receptor was taken from a human donor who had recovered from COVID-19. Material: CD4+ T cells from blood, cultured in vitro. The gene calls are TRBV20-1 and TRBJ1-5, with D possibly TRBD1 on 6 matching bases. The CDR3 loop is CSASKMEGEPQHF. CDR3 nucleotide sequence: TGCAGTGCTAGCAAGATGGAGGGGGAGCCCCAGCATTTT.